This entry lists 27 T cell receptor beta chains sequenced from one sample in a study of blood T cell repertoires in COVID-19. Produced via immunoSEQ multiplex PCR; TCRdb's table is partial and in-frame only. The repertoire holds about 26,000 clones, 80% to 90% seen once, with approximately 2.8% in the top ten. Sequencing input: peripheral blood. Receptors originate from a human donor in a cohort sampled during active COVID-19.

The chain links TRBV3-1 (or the pseudogene TRBV3-2) to TRBJ2-5; tentatively, D is TRBD2 (6 bases). Trimming removed 2 bases from V and 1 base from J, with 11 bases in between. Germline V gene data show CDR1 as LGHDT and CDR2 as YNNKEL (reference sequence). CDR3 length equals 15 residues. The CDR3 DNA sequence: TGTGCCAGCAGCCAATTCTCGGGGGTCCAAGAGACCCAGTACTTC. As protein: CASSQFSGVQETQYF.

The chain uses TRBV19 and TRBJ1-1, with D possibly matching TRBD1 (6 bases). This CDR3 has 16 residues. Trimming cost V 3 bases and J 4 bases, with 18 bases left between them. The V gene's germline CDR1 is LNHDA and CDR2 SQIVND (reference sequence). The CDR3 nucleotides read TGTGCCAGTAGTATTAGTTCAGGGGTAGATTCCACTGAAGCTTTCTTT. Protein product: CASSISSGVDSTEAFF.

V gene TRBV28 combines with J gene TRBJ2-7, with TRBD1 matching 9 bases. V lost 2 bases and J lost 6; bases outside the gene matches: 11. The CDR3 runs 16 residues. The V gene's germline CDR1 is MDHEN and CDR2 SYDVKM. CDR3 in DNA: TGTGCCAGCAGTTTACTGGGGGGACAGGGTAAAGCCGAGCAGTACTTC. This translates into CASSLLGGQGKAEQYF.

CDR3 amino acids: CASYPREPQHF. The CDR3 DNA reads as TGTGCCAGCTATCCGAGGGAGCCCCAGCATTTT. The chain recombines TRBV5-3 with TRBJ1-5; D gene uncertain. TRBV5-3 is recorded as an ORF, its role being uncertain. Trimming took 8 bases from V and 8 from J, leaving 11 bases between them. This CDR3 has 11 residues.

This clone appeared once. The V gene is TRBV19, the J gene TRBJ1-1, with 11 bases that match TRBD1. With V trimmed by 5 bases and J by 5 bases, 4 bases remained unmatched. CDR1 is LNHDA, CDR2 SQIVND, per germline (reference sequence). CDR3 length equals 14 residues. CDR3 nucleotides: TGTGCCAGTAGTCGGGACAGGGGGATTACTGAAGCTTTCTTT. Amino acid sequence: CASSRDRGITEAFF.

The chain recombines TRBV10-2 with TRBJ2-2; 12 nucleotides line up with TRBD2. After removal of 2 bases from V and 8 bases from J, the junction contained 12 bases not matched to a gene. The length of the CDR3 is 18 residues. The germline V gene has CDR1 WSHSY and CDR2 SAAADI. The CDR3 nucleotides are TGCGCCAGCAGTGAGCCGGCTAGCGGGAGGGTCCTAGTAGGGGAGCTGTTTTTT. It specifies CASSEPASGRVLVGELFF.

V usage is TRBV18 and J usage is TRBJ2-7, with 9 nucleotides matching TRBD1. The CDR3 contains 13 residues. In germline, CDR1 is KGHSH, CDR2 LQKENI. J lost 5 bases, V lost 2 bases, and 1 base had no gene match. In DNA, the CDR3 is TGTGCCAGCTCACCAAGGACAGGGGACGAGCAGTACTTC. It codes for CASSPRTGDEQYF.

The chain carries TRBV6-6 and TRBJ2-1; TRBD2 agrees at 8 bases. The CDR3 spans 14 residues. J was trimmed by 4 bases and V by 7 bases; bases with no gene match: 6. CDR1 is MNHNY and CDR2 is SVGAGI in the germline V gene (reference sequence). The CDR3 nucleotides are TGTGCCAGCACCGGGACTAGGGATTACAATGAGCAGTTCTTC. Its protein is CASTGTRDYNEQFF.

This chain joins TRBV2 and TRBJ1-1; D is unresolved. CDR3 length: 14 residues. Germline loops: CDR1 SNHLY, CDR2 FYNNEI. V gave up 6 bases and J gave up 7 bases, with 18 bases separating them. This CDR3 is CASRRANLGSEAFF. CDR3 in DNA: TGTGCCAGCAGGAGGGCGAACCTAGGCAGTGAAGCTTTCTTT.

The chain carries TRBV30 and TRBJ1-4; TRBD1 aligns across 9 bases. V lost 1 base and J lost 8; bases outside the gene matches: 5. CDR3 length: 14 residues. Germline V CDR1 and CDR2: GTSNPN, SVGIG (reference sequence). For the CDR3, the DNA is TGTGCCTGGAGTGAGGGACAGGGCAACGAAAAACTGTTTTTT. Amino acid sequence: CAWSEGQGNEKLFF.

The rearrangement uses TRBV4-1 and TRBJ2-5; no clear D gene. Trimming removed 0 bases from V and 0 bases from J, with 14 bases in between. Germline CDR1 reads MGHRA; CDR2 reads YSYEKL. The CDR3 loop spans 17 amino acids. Written as DNA, the CDR3 is TGCGCCAGCAGCCAAGATAAATGGGTAGCAGACCAAGAGACCCAGTACTTC. Encoded protein: CASSQDKWVADQETQYF.

CDR3 nucleotides: TGTGCCAGCTCACCTCCGGGACTAGCATTTGGGGAGCAGTTCTTC. Translation gives CASSPPGLAFGEQFF. The chain has TRBV18 and TRBJ2-1, with 9 nucleotides matching TRBD2. This CDR3 is 15 amino acids long. V dropped 3 bases and J dropped 10; count of bases not matched to a gene: 10. Germline values: CDR1 KGHSH, CDR2 LQKENI.

Written as DNA, the CDR3 is TGTGCCAGCAGCCAAGATTGGACAGGGTACGAGCAGTACTTC. It translates to CASSQDWTGYEQYF. This chain connects TRBV3-1 (or the pseudogene TRBV3-2) to TRBJ2-7; 8 bases agree with TRBD1. J gave up 4 bases and V 0 bases, and 2 bases lay outside the gene matches. Germline lookup yields CDR1 LGHDT and CDR2 YNNKEL (reference sequence). The CDR3 has 14 residues.

This clone was seen a handful of times. This specimen includes other DNA sequences encoding the same CDR3. V usage is TRBV28 and J usage is TRBJ1-5; D remains unclear. CDR3 length: 12 amino acids. Germline values: CDR1 MDHEN, CDR2 SYDVKM. V was shortened by 3 bases and J by 6 bases, with 6 bases between the two germline ends. The CDR3 spells CASSFSGQPQHF. The CDR3 coding sequence is TGTGCCAGCAGTTTTAGCGGTCAGCCCCAGCATTTT.

The chain uses TRBV10-1 and TRBJ2-7; 9 bases are shared with TRBD2. The V gene end was trimmed by 5 bases and the J gene end by 4 bases; junction bases not matched to a gene: 3. Looked up from germline, CDR1 is WNHNN and CDR2 is SYGVQD (reference sequence). This CDR3 region has 13 residues. CDR3 protein: CASSPSGTYEQYF. The CDR3 DNA reads TGCGCCAGCAGTCCTAGCGGGACTTACGAGCAGTACTTC.

The rearrangement uses TRBV4-1 and TRBJ2-1; unclear D gene. Per the germline V gene, CDR1 is MGHRA and CDR2 is YSYEKL. This CDR3 is built from 13 residues. Trimming took 0 bases from V and 8 from J, leaving 8 bases between them. CDR3 protein: CASSQEWQDEQFF. CDR3 sequence (DNA): TGCGCCAGCAGCCAAGAGTGGCAGGATGAGCAGTTCTTC.

The chain links TRBV4-2 to TRBJ2-2; D gene unclear. This CDR3 spans 14 amino acids. Trimming shortened V by 3 bases and J by 2 bases, and 7 bases separated the two germline ends. The germline V gene has CDR1 LGHNA and CDR2 YNFKEQ. The CDR3, as DNA: TGTGCCAGCAGCCAGAGCGTTAACACCGGGGAGCTGTTTTTT. This sequence encodes CASSQSVNTGELFF.

CDR3 sequence reads: CASSRGQGATNEKLFF. As DNA, the CDR3 is TGTGCCAGCAGCCGCGGACAGGGAGCAACTAATGAAAAACTGTTTTTT. The genes are TRBV11-2 and TRBJ1-4; TRBD1 matches 8 bases. CDR3 length: 16 residues. V trimming: 5 bases; J trimming: 0 bases; junction bases outside the gene matches: 5. The germline V gene encodes CDR1 SGHAT and CDR2 FQNNGV.

A word on this clone: At the DNA level, this CDR3 is encoded by other sequences in the same sample as well. The chain joins TRBV18 to TRBJ2-7; a possible D gene is TRBD1 (5 bases). The CDR3 length is 13 residues. The germline CDR1 and CDR2 sequences are KGHSH and LQKENI. The V gene lost 3 bases and the J gene lost 1 base, with 7 bases spanning the gap. The CDR3 spells CASSPQGSYEQYF. The CDR3 DNA is TGTGCCAGCTCACCCCAGGGTTCCTACGAGCAGTACTTC.

The V call is TRBV9, the J call TRBJ2-2, with 11 bases identical to TRBD2. The CDR3 extends over 18 amino acids. Trimming at V came to 0 bases and at J to 2 bases, leaving 6 bases not matched to a gene. CDR1 is SGDLS, CDR2 YYNGEE, per germline. CDR3 sequence: CASSVEGSGRENTGELFF. As DNA, the CDR3 is TGTGCCAGCAGCGTAGAAGGTAGCGGGAGGGAAAACACCGGGGAGCTGTTTTTT.

The CDR3 sequence is CASSLGGPREQFF. In DNA form, the CDR3 reads TGTGCCAGCAGCTTAGGGGGGCCAAGGGAGCAGTTCTTC. The rearrangement uses TRBV7-9 and TRBJ2-1; D perhaps matches TRBD1 (6 bases). The ends were cut back, 1 base at V and 10 bases at J, with 11 bases in the middle. Per the germline V gene, CDR1 is SEHNR and CDR2 is FQNEAQ (reference sequence). The length of the CDR3 is 13 residues.

The genes are TRBV5-1 and TRBJ2-2; TRBD1 matches at 10 bases. The germline V gene has CDR1 SGHRS and CDR2 YFSETQ. V shed 0 bases and J 6 bases; nucleotides not matched to a gene: 5. The length of the CDR3 is 16 residues. CDR3 nucleotide sequence: TGCGCCAGCAGCTTGGGAGGACAGGGGGAATCCGGGGAGCTGTTTTTT. It yields the protein CASSLGGQGESGELFF.

The chain joins TRBV19 to TRBJ1-5, with D perhaps matching TRBD1 (6 bases). CDR3 length equals 19 residues. V shed 5 bases and J shed 0 bases, with 23 bases lying between them. CDR1 and CDR2 (germline): LNHDA, SQIVND (reference sequence). CDR3 sequence reads: CASSQGVTGAHYSNQPQHF. CDR3 nucleotides: TGTGCCAGTAGTCAAGGGGTGACAGGCGCTCATTATAGCAATCAGCCCCAGCATTTT.

V usage is TRBV5-1 and J usage is TRBJ2-3; 7 nucleotides agree with TRBD1. The CDR3 covers 14 residues. Germline lookup yields CDR1 SGHRS and CDR2 YFSETQ. Losses at the gene ends were 4 bases for V and 2 bases for J; bases not matched to a gene: 4. The CDR3 nucleotides are TGCGCCAGCAGCCTGGGACAGACCACAGATACGCAGTATTTT. It yields the protein CASSLGQTTDTQYF.

This chain uses TRBV5-4 with TRBJ2-1; 7 positions match TRBD2. Germline V lookup: CDR1 SGHNT, CDR2 YYREEE (reference sequence). CDR3 length equals 15 residues. V trimming: 4 bases; J trimming: 6 bases; junction bases outside the gene matches: 10. DNA of the CDR3: TGTGCCAGCAGCCGCGGGAGCGGGAATGGCAATGAGCAGTTCTTC. Protein: CASSRGSGNGNEQFF.

The chain carries TRBV9 and TRBJ1-6, with D possibly being TRBD1 (6 bases). CDR3 length: 13 amino acids. Trimming shortened V by 4 bases and J by 9 bases, and 11 bases separated the two germline ends. Germline CDR1 reads SGDLS; CDR2 reads YYNGEE. DNA for the CDR3: TGTGCCAGCAGCCTAGGGGGGGGTTCACCCCTCCACTTT. Amino acid sequence: CASSLGGGSPLHF.

The chain employs TRBV11-2 and TRBJ2-7; D perhaps matches TRBD1 (6 bases). Germline V gene lookup returns CDR1 SGHAT and CDR2 FQNNGV. This CDR3 comprises 13 residues. V lost 5 bases and J 4 bases, leaving 12 bases between the germline ends. The CDR3, as DNA: TGTGCCAGCAGCCAAACAGGGTTGTACGAGCAGTACTTC. Amino acid sequence: CASSQTGLYEQYF. The variable domain in full, completed from reference TRBV11-2 and TRBJ2-7, reads EAGVAQSPRYKIIEKRQSVAFWCNPISGHATLYWYQQILGQGPKLLIQFQNNGVVDDSQLPKDRFSAERLKGVDSTLKIQPAKLEDSAVYLCASSQTGLYEQYFGPGTRLTVT.